Shown below are 14 T cell receptor beta chains from a single sample sequenced in a study of identical twins. TCRdb analysed the 5' RACE reads with MiXCR anew, one entry per CDR3 protein. The data contain about 450,000 distinct CDR3 sequences, less than 20% of them singletons. Source material: naive T cells sorted from blood. The receptors were sampled from a man aged 50 or older in good health.

This chain joins TRBV27 and TRBJ2-1; D gene uncertain. V lost 6 bases to trimming and J lost 7 bases, with 10 bases between them. CDR3 length equals 12 residues. Germline CDR1 MNHEY, CDR2 SMNVEV (reference sequence). CDR3 sequence reads: CASSHRTNEQFF. The CDR3 nucleotides read TGTGCCAGCAGCCACAGAACGAATGAGCAGTTCTTC.

Worth noting for this clonotype: A much bigger clone sits one base away, suggesting this may be a read error. This chain uses TRBV9 with TRBJ2-3; a possible D gene is TRBD2 (7 bases). From germline, CDR1 is SGDLS and CDR2 YYNGEE. The CDR3 has 16 amino acids. Trimming left V 0 bases short and J 6 bases short, with 17 bases between. CDR3 loop: CASSVGPGGHVDTQYF. DNA for the CDR3: TGTGCCAGCAGCGTAGGACCGGGGGGCCACGTCGATACGCAGTATTTT.

V is TRBV15 and J is TRBJ2-7, with 8 bases aligning to TRBD1. There are 15 residues in the CDR3. V lost 3 bases to trimming and J lost 0 bases; unmatched junction nucleotides: 4. Germline V lookup: CDR1 LNHNV, CDR2 YYDKDF (reference sequence). The CDR3 loop is CATSSQDRASYEQYF. The CDR3 bases are TGTGCCACCAGCAGTCAGGACAGGGCCTCCTACGAGCAGTACTTC.

This chain links TRBV12-3 or TRBV12-4 with TRBJ2-7; D not certain. Trimming cost V 5 bases and J 7 bases, with 12 bases left between them. The CDR3 contains 12 residues. The CDR3 DNA is TGTGCCAGCAGTCTCGGACGCCGGGAGCAGTACTTC. As protein: CASSLGRREQYF.

This clonotype has at least ten counts. V and J are TRBV19 and TRBJ2-7; possibly TRBD1 for D (6 bases). Germline V gives CDR1 LNHDA, CDR2 SQIVND (reference sequence). The CDR3 is made up of 16 amino acids. Trimming pared 4 bases from V and 4 bases from J, leaving 20 bases between. This CDR3 is CASSRSGTIPSYEQYF. CDR3 bases: TGTGCCAGTAGTAGATCCGGGACAATACCTTCGTACGAGCAGTACTTC.

This clonotype was detected ten times or more. The chain has TRBV29-1 and TRBJ2-5; tentative D call: TRBD2 (6 bases). Germline V gene lookup returns CDR1 SQVTM and CDR2 ANQGSEA. The CDR3 is 12 residues long. V was cut by 4 bases and J by 5 bases, with 11 bases left in between. CDR3 protein: CSVGRAGETQYF. The CDR3, as DNA: TGCAGCGTTGGTAGGGCGGGGGAGACCCAGTACTTC.

This clonotype was observed at least ten times. This rearrangement joins TRBV6-1 to TRBJ2-2; a weak D match, TRBD2 (5 bases). Germline V CDR1 and CDR2: MNHNS, SASEGT. Deletions cut 6 bases from V and 5 bases from J, with 7 bases between. The CDR3 runs to 12 residues. The CDR3 DNA reads TGTGCCAGCAGGGAGGCGACCGGGGAGCTGTTTTTT. It yields the protein CASREATGELFF.

This clonotype was seen only a few times. This chain joins TRBV20-1 and TRBJ1-5; TRBD1 matches 8 bases. With 6 bases clipped from V and 7 bases from J, the junction kept 11 bases outside the gene matches. Germline V lookup: CDR1 DFQATT, CDR2 SNEGSKA (reference sequence). The CDR3 sequence is 14 residues long. CDR3 nucleotides: TGCAGTGCCGGACCGACAGGGGACCGACAGCCCCAGCATTTT. It translates to CSAGPTGDRQPQHF.

This chain joins TRBV11-3 and TRBJ2-1; possible D gene TRBD2, 6 bases. V dropped 5 bases and J dropped 1 base, with 12 bases sitting between them. CDR1 is SGHNT, CDR2 YENEEA, per germline. This CDR3 is built from 15 residues. CDR3 residues: CASSRDSDSYNEQFF. The CDR3 DNA is TGTGCCAGCAGCCGGGACTCCGATTCCTACAATGAGCAGTTCTTC.

This clonotype has a handful of counts. This chain connects TRBV11-2 to TRBJ1-6; D gene uncertain. CDR3 length equals 16 residues. Germline CDR1 SGHAT, CDR2 FQNNGV. V was cut by 5 bases and J by 1 base, with 12 bases left in between. CDR3 protein: CASSPHEGSYNSPLHF. The DNA for the CDR3 is TGTGCCAGCAGCCCCCACGAGGGTTCCTATAATTCACCCCTCCACTTT.

This chain joins TRBV28 and TRBJ2-3; TRBD1 matches at 7 bases. V dropped 2 bases and J dropped 3; count of bases not matched to a gene: 8. The germline V gene has CDR1 MDHEN and CDR2 SYDVKM. CDR3 length: 16 amino acids. The CDR3 nucleotides are TGTGCCAGCAGTTTACCCCCGGGACAGATTACAGATACGCAGTATTTT. Residues: CASSLPPGQITDTQYF.

This sequence joins TRBV6-1 and TRBJ1-3; D call uncertain. Per the germline V gene, CDR1 is MNHNS and CDR2 is SASEGT. The length of the CDR3 is 17 residues. The V and J ends lost 6 bases and 2 bases respectively, with 20 bases between them. The DNA of the CDR3 is TGTGCCAGCAGCCCCTTAGAGGGTTCCAGTCCTGGAAACACCATATATTTT. Its protein product is CASSPLEGSSPGNTIYF.

The V gene is TRBV6-2 or TRBV6-3, the J gene TRBJ2-1, with D perhaps matching TRBD2 (6 bases). The ends were cut back, 2 bases at V and 2 bases at J, with 7 bases in the middle. Per the germline V gene, CDR1 is MNHEY and CDR2 is SVGEGT. There are 14 residues in the CDR3. The CDR3 spells CASSYGGAYNEQFF. CDR3 in DNA: TGTGCCAGCAGTTACGGAGGGGCCTACAATGAGCAGTTCTTC.

This clonotype was counted ten times or more. V usage is TRBV4-2 and J usage is TRBJ1-5, with D tentatively TRBD1 (5 bases). V was cut by 3 bases and J by 5 bases, with 8 bases left in between. The germline gives CDR1 LGHNA, CDR2 YNFKEQ. The CDR3 consists of 13 residues. CDR3 sequence (DNA): TGTGCCAGCAGCCAGAAGACAGATCAGCCCCAGCATTTT. Translation gives CASSQKTDQPQHF.